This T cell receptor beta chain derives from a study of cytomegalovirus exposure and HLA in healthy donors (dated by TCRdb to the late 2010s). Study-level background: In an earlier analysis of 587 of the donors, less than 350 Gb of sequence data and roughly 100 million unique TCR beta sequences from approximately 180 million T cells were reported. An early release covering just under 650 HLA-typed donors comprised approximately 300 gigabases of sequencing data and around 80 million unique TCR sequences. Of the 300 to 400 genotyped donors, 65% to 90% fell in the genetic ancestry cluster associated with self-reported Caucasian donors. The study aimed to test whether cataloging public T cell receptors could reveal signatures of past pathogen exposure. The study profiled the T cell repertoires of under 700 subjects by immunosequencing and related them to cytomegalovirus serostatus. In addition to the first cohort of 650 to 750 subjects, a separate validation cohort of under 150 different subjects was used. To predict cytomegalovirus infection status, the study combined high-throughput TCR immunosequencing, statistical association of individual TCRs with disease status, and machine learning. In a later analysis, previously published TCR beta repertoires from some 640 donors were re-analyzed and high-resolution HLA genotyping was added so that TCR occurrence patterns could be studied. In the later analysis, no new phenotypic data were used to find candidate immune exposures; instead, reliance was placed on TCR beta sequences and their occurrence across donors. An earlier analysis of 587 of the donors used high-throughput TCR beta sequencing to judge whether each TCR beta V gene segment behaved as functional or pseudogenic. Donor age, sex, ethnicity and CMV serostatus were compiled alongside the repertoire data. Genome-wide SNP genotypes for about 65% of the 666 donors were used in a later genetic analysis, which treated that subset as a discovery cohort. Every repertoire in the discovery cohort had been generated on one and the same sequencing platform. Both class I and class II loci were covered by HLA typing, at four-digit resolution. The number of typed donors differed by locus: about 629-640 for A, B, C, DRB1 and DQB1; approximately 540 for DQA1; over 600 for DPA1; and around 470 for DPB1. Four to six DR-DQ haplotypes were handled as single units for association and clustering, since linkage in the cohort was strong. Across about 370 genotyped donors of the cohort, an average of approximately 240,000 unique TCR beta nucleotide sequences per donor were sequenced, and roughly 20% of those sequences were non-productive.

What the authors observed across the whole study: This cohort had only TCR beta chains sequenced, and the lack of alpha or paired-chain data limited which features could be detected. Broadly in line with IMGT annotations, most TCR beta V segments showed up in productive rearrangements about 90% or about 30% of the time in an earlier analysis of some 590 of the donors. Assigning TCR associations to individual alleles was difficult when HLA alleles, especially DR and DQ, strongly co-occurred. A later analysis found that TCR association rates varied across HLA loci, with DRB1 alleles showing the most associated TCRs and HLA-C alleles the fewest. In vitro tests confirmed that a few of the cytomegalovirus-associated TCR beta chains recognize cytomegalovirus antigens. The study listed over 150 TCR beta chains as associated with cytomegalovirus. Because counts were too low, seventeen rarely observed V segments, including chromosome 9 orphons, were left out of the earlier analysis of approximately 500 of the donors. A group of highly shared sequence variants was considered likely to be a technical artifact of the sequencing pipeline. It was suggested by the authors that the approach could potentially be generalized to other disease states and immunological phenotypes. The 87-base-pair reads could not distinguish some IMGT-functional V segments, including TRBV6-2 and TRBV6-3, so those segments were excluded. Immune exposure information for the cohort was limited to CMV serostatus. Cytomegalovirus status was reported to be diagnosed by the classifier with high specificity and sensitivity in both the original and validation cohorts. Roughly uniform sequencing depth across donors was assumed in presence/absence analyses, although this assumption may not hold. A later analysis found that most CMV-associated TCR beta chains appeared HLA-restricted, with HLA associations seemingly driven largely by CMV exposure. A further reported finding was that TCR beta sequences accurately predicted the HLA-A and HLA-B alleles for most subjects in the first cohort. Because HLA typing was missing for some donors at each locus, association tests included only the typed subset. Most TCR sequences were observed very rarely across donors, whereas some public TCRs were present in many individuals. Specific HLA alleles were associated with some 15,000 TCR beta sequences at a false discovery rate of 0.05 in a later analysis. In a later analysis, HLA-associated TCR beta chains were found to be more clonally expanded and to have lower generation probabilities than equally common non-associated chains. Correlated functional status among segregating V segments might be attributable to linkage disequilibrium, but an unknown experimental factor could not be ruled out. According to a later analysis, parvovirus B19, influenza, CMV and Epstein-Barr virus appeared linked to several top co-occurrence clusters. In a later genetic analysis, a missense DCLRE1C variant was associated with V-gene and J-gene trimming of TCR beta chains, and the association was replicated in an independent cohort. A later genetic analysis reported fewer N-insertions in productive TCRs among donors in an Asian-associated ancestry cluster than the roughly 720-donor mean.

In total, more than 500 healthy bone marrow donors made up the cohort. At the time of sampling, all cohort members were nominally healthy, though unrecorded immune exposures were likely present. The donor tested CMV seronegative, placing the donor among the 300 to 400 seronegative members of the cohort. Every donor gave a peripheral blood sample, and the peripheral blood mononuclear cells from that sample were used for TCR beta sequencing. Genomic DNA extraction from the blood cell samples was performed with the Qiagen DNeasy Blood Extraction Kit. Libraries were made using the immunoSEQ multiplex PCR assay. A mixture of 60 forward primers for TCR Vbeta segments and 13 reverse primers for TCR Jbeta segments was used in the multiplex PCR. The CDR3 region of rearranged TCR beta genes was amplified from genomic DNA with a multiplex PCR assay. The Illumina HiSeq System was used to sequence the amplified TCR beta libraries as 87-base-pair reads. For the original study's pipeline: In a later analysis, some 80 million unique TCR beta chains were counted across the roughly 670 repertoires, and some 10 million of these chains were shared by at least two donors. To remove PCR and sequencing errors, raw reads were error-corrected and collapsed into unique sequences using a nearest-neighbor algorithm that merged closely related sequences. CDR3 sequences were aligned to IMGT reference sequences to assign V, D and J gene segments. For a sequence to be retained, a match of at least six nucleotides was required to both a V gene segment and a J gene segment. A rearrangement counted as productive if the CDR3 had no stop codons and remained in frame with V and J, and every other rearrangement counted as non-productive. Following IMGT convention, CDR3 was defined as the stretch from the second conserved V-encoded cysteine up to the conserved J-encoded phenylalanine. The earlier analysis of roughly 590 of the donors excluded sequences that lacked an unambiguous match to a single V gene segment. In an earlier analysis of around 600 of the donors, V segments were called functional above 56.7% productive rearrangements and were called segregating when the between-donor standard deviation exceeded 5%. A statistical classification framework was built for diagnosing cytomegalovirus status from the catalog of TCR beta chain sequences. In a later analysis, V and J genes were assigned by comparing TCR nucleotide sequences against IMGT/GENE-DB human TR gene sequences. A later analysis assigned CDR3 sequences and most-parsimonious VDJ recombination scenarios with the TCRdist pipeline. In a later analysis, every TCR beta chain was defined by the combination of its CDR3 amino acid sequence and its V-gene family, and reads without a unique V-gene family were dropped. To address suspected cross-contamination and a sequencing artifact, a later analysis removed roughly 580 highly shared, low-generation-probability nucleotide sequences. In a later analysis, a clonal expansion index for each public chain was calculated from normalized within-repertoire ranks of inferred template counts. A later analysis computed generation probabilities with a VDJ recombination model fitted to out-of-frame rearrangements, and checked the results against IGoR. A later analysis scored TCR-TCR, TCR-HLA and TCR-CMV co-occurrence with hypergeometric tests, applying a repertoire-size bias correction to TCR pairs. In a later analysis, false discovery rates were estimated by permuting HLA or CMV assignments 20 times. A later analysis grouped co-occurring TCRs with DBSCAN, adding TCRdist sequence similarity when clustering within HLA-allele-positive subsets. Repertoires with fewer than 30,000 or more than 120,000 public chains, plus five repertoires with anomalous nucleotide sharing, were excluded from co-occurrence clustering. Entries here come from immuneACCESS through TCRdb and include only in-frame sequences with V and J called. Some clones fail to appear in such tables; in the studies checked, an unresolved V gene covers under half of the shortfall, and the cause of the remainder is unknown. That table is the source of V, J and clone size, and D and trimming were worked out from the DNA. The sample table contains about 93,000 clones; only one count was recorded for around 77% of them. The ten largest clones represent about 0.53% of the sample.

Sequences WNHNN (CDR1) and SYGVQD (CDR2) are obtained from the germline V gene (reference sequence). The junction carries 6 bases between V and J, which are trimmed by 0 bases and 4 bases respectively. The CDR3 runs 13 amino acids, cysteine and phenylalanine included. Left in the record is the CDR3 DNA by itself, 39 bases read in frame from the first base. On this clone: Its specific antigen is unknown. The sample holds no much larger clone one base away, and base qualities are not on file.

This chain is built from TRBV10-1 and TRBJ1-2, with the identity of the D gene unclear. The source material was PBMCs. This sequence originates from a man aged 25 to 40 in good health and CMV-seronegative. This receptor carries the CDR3 CASSESNGYGYTF. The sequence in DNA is TGCGCCAGCAGTGAGTCGAACGGCTATGGCTACACCTTC.